The 16 T cell receptor beta chains given below trace back to one sample, sequenced in a study of T cells after posttransplantation cyclophosphamide. TCRdb's copy holds only in-frame clones and misses some; the assay was immunoSEQ multiplex PCR. There are 23,000 or so clones in the sample; nearly 99% occur only once, and 0.13% lies in the top ten. The sequenced sample was naive CD8+ T cells sorted from PBMCs. All receptors derive from a man aged 40-49 years in good health, CMV-negative, and a related stem cell transplant donor.

The chain couples TRBV19 to TRBJ1-6, with D possibly matching TRBD1 (5 bases). This CDR3 is built from 15 residues. Trimming stripped 4 bases from V and 7 bases from J, with 14 bases between. Germline V gene lookup returns CDR1 LNHDA and CDR2 SQIVND (reference sequence). In DNA, the CDR3 is TGTGCCAGTAGTACCCCCAGGGTCCGGAATTCACCCCTCCACTTT. It encodes CASSTPRVRNSPLHF.

The chain carries TRBV19 and TRBJ1-1; unclear D gene. The V gene lost 2 bases and the J gene lost 8 bases, with 12 bases spanning the gap. Looked up from germline, CDR1 is LNHDA and CDR2 is SQIVND (reference sequence). This CDR3 is 13 amino acids long. This chain's CDR3 is CASSIPGLLEAFF. In DNA, the CDR3 is TGTGCCAGTAGTATACCTGGCCTGCTGGAAGCTTTCTTT.

V is TRBV7-9 and J is TRBJ1-1; TRBD1 agrees at 9 bases. V was pared by 4 bases and J by 3 bases, with 3 bases of the junction left unmatched. The germline gives CDR1 SEHNR, CDR2 FQNEAQ (reference sequence). The length of the CDR3 is 14 residues. CDR3 residues: CASSSGTGYTEAFF. CDR3 DNA sequence: TGTGCCAGCAGCTCCGGGACAGGGTACACTGAAGCTTTCTTT.

The chain joins TRBV27 to TRBJ1-5; 7 nucleotides match TRBD1. Per the germline V gene, CDR1 is MNHEY and CDR2 is SMNVEV (reference sequence). This CDR3 contains 14 residues. Germline trimming cut 5 bases from V and 6 bases from J; bases unmatched to any gene: 7. CDR3 sequence reads: CASSPDRDSQPQHF. The CDR3, as DNA: TGTGCCAGCAGTCCTGACAGGGACTCTCAGCCCCAGCATTTT.

This clone has more than one count but fewer than ten. V gene TRBV4-3 combines with J gene TRBJ2-7; 8 nucleotides line up with TRBD1. CDR1 is LGHNA and CDR2 is YSLEER in the germline V gene. Germline trimming cut 1 base from V and 1 base from J; bases unmatched to any gene: 3. The CDR3 spans 15 residues. The DNA for the CDR3 is TGCGCCAGCAGCCAAGGTCGGGACAGGTCCTACGAGCAGTACTTC. Amino acids: CASSQGRDRSYEQYF.

J is TRBJ1-1 and V is TRBV28, with D hard to call. V was trimmed by 9 bases and J by 0 bases, leaving 20 bases between them. This CDR3 contains 16 residues. CDR1 MDHEN and CDR2 SYDVKM come from the germline V gene. CDR3 sequence reads: CASTVSSPLMNTEAFF. CDR3 bases: TGTGCCAGTACAGTATCCTCGCCTCTCATGAACACTGAAGCTTTCTTT.

The chain couples TRBV28 to TRBJ2-7; 7 bases agree with TRBD2. Per the germline V gene, CDR1 is MDHEN and CDR2 is SYDVKM. The CDR3 runs to 14 residues. The trim removed 3 bases at V and 2 bases at J, leaving 4 bases unmatched. CDR3 in DNA: TGTGCCAGCAGTTTTGGTAGCGGGCCCTACGAGCAGTACTTC. It encodes CASSFGSGPYEQYF.

This rearrangement joins TRBV5-6 to TRBJ1-2; perhaps TRBD1 as D (6 bases). The CDR3 length is 16 residues. The germline V gene encodes CDR1 SGHDT and CDR2 YYEEEE. Trimming took off 3 bases at V and 1 base at J, with 16 bases between the two ends. CDR3: CASSSPGHLLNYGYTF. DNA for the CDR3: TGTGCCAGCAGCTCCCCGGGACACCTACTTAACTATGGCTACACCTTC.

The chain uses TRBV29-1 and TRBJ2-7, with TRBD1 matching over 11 bases. CDR1 is SQVTM, CDR2 ANQGSEA, per germline. This CDR3 has 14 amino acids. V shed 7 bases and J 1 base; nucleotides not matched to a gene: 6. DNA for the CDR3: TGCAGCGCTCTGGGACAGGGGGAATCCTACGAGCAGTACTTC. It codes for CSALGQGESYEQYF.

This clone occurred a few times. The rearrangement joins TRBV7-8 to TRBJ1-1; weak D call: TRBD1 (6 bases). The CDR3 is 14 amino acids. CDR1 and CDR2 (germline): SGHVS, FQNEAQ. V was clipped by 5 bases and J by 1 base, with 11 bases between them. The CDR3 region is CASSKTGRNTEAFF. The CDR3 bases are TGTGCCAGCAGCAAGACAGGCAGGAACACTGAAGCTTTCTTT.

This clone was detected once. The genes are TRBV7-9 and TRBJ1-4; possible D gene TRBD1, 5 bases. This CDR3 region has 14 residues. Germline V lookup: CDR1 SEHNR, CDR2 FQNEAQ (reference sequence). V lost 1 base, J lost 8 bases, and 11 bases lay in between. The CDR3 here is CASSLGRAGEKLFF. Written as DNA, the CDR3 is TGTGCCAGCAGCTTAGGCAGGGCGGGAGAAAAACTGTTTTTT.

This sequence joins TRBV9 and TRBJ2-1, with 11 bases fitting TRBD2. J lost 7 bases, V lost 0 bases, and 3 bases had no gene match. Germline-derived CDR1 and CDR2 are SGDLS and YYNGEE. CDR3 length: 15 amino acids. For the CDR3, the DNA is TGTGCCAGCAGCGTAGATAGCGGGAGGGCGAATGAGCAGTTCTTC. Protein sequence: CASSVDSGRANEQFF.

The V call is TRBV29-1, the J call TRBJ1-2; TRBD1 agrees at 7 bases. The CDR3 runs to 12 residues. Germline V gives CDR1 SQVTM, CDR2 ANQGSEA. The ends lost 7 bases at V and 6 bases at J; junction bases unmatched: 8. The CDR3 nucleotides are TGCAGCGACTTGGACAGGAGGAATGGCTACACCTTC. As protein: CSDLDRRNGYTF.

This clone was counted once. The chain has TRBV28 and TRBJ2-4, with 7 nucleotides matching TRBD2. CDR3 size: 15 residues. Germline V gene sequence: CDR1 MDHEN, CDR2 SYDVKM. The ends lost 6 bases at V and 6 bases at J; junction bases unmatched: 11. The CDR3 DNA sequence: TGTGCCAGCAGCCGTAGTAGCGGGCGGGGAAACATTCAGTACTTC. Its protein is CASSRSSGRGNIQYF.

This chain joins TRBV27 and TRBJ1-1; D gene uncertain. The germline gives CDR1 MNHEY, CDR2 SMNVEV (reference sequence). V shed 2 bases and J shed 5 bases, with 9 bases lying between them. This CDR3 comprises 13 residues. CDR3 sequence reads: CASSLMRKTEAFF. For the CDR3, the DNA is TGTGCCAGCAGTTTAATGCGGAAGACTGAAGCTTTCTTT.

The rearrangement uses TRBV5-6 and TRBJ2-7; 7 bases fit TRBD1. This CDR3 is 13 amino acids long. Germline V lookup: CDR1 SGHDT, CDR2 YYEEEE. V lost 7 bases and J lost 2; bases outside the gene matches: 6. In DNA, the CDR3 is TGTGCCAGCGGCCAGACAGGGACCTACGAGCAGTACTTC. As protein: CASGQTGTYEQYF.